The 8 T cell receptor beta chains given below trace back to one sample, sequenced in a study of Tregs in tolerant kidney transplant recipients. The table came from immunoSEQ multiplex PCR; TCRdb's copy has only in-frame clones and leaves some out. In the table there are about 100,000 clones, approximately 93% of which are singletons. The material sequenced was CD4+ T cells from blood, taken before the transplant. The receptors shown here come from a human donor who received a combined kidney and bone marrow transplant.

In this sample, this clone turned up once. The chain couples TRBV7-6 to TRBJ2-5; 8 nucleotides align to TRBD2. Germline V CDR1 and CDR2: SGHVS, FNYEAQ. The CDR3 totals 14 residues. Trimming at V came to 5 bases and at J to 7 bases, leaving 9 bases not matched to a gene. The CDR3, as DNA: TGTGCCAGCAGCGCAGCGGGGGCCCCCGGGACCCAGTACTTC. This gives the protein CASSAAGAPGTQYF.

The V and J genes are TRBV29-1 and TRBJ1-1, with 7 bases fitting TRBD1. The CDR3 contains 13 residues. The germline V gene encodes CDR1 SQVTM and CDR2 ANQGSEA. V lost 5 bases to trimming and J lost 1 base; unmatched junction nucleotides: 4. The CDR3 protein is CSVYRTGNTEAFF. The CDR3 nucleotides are TGCAGCGTTTATCGGACAGGGAACACTGAAGCTTTCTTT. Combining the CDR3 with reference TRBV29-1 and TRBJ1-1 gives the whole variable domain SAVISQKPSRDICQRGTSLTIQCQVDSQVTMMFWYRQQPGQSLTLIATANQGSEATYESGFVIDKFPISRPNLTFSTLTVSNMSPEDSSIYLCSVYRTGNTEAFFGQGTRLTVV.

The chain employs TRBV28 and TRBJ1-2; weak D call: TRBD1 (5 bases). The V end lost 8 bases, the J end lost 0 bases, and 10 bases lay between the germline ends. The V gene's germline CDR1 is MDHEN and CDR2 SYDVKM. CDR3 length: 13 residues. CDR3 amino acids: CASETVANYGYTF. CDR3 sequence (DNA): TGTGCCAGCGAGACAGTAGCTAACTATGGCTACACCTTC.

The rearrangement links TRBV15 to TRBJ2-1; 11 nucleotides match TRBD1. The CDR3 is made up of 16 amino acids. J lost 7 bases, V lost 5 bases, and 10 bases had no gene match. CDR1 is LNHNV, CDR2 YYDKDF, per germline (reference sequence). The chain's CDR3 is CATSPRLDRGRNEQFF. The CDR3 nucleotides are TGTGCCACCAGCCCTCGCCTGGACAGGGGGCGTAATGAGCAGTTCTTC. Supplemented by reference TRBV15 and TRBJ2-1, the full variable domain reads DAMVIQNPRYQVTQFGKPVTLSCSQTLNHNVMYWYQQKSSQAPKLLFHYYDKDFNNEADTPDNFQSRRPNTSFCFLDIRSPGLGDTAMYLCATSPRLDRGRNEQFFGPGTRLTVL.

This chain links TRBV2 with TRBJ2-3, with 7 positions matching TRBD2. V lost 5 bases and J lost 2; bases outside the gene matches: 7. Germline-derived CDR1 and CDR2 are SNHLY and FYNNEI. The CDR3 contains 15 residues. CDR3 sequence reads: CASSMGGEFTDTQYF. The CDR3 DNA sequence: TGTGCCAGCAGTATGGGGGGGGAGTTCACAGATACGCAGTATTTT. The full variable domain, completed using reference TRBV2 and TRBJ2-3, is EPEVTQTPSHQVTQMGQEVILRCVPISNHLYFYWYRQILGQKVEFLVSFYNNEISEKSEIFDDQFSVERPDGSNFTLKIRSTKLEDSAMYFCASSMGGEFTDTQYFGPGTRLTVL.

The gene calls are TRBV4-2 and TRBJ2-7; 9 nucleotides align to TRBD2. Germline CDR1 and CDR2: LGHNA and YNFKEQ. This CDR3 has 16 residues. The trim removed 2 bases at V and 4 bases at J, leaving 9 bases unmatched. Here the CDR3 reads CASSQHRASGTYEQYF. In DNA, the CDR3 is TGTGCCAGCAGCCAACATAGGGCTAGCGGGACGTACGAGCAGTACTTC.

The chain has TRBV4-2 and TRBJ1-1; possible D gene TRBD1, 6 bases. CDR3 length: 15 residues. Germline values: CDR1 LGHNA, CDR2 YNFKEQ. V was shortened by 4 bases and J by 4 bases, with 16 bases between the two germline ends. In DNA form, the CDR3 reads TGTGCCAGCAGCCGAGATGGACAGCGGAGCACTGAAGCTTTCTTT. Its protein is CASSRDGQRSTEAFF.

This chain uses TRBV5-4 with TRBJ2-7; 12 nucleotides align to TRBD1. The CDR3 runs 15 residues. CDR1 is SGHNT, CDR2 YYREEE, per germline (reference sequence). V lost 1 base to trimming and J lost 6 bases; unmatched junction nucleotides: 5. The CDR3 loop is CASSLPGTGGAEQYF. The CDR3 nucleotides read TGTGCCAGCAGCTTGCCCGGGACAGGGGGCGCCGAGCAGTACTTC.